Shown below are 31 T cell receptor beta chains from a single sample sequenced in a study of beta chain features in type 1 diabetes (dated by TCRdb to the late 2010s). Summary of the overall study and its limitations: A moderate but significant shortening of TCRB CDR3 length was observed in type 1 diabetes patients in all four CD4+ subsets.

No antigen has been assigned to these receptors. Library construction relied on the immunoSEQ multiplex PCR assay. The entire amount of isolated RNA was reverse transcribed using the High Capacity cDNA Reverse Transcription Kit, so the sequenced TCRB transcripts were expressed ones. TCRdb took over this immuneACCESS table, retaining in-frame rearrangements with V and J assigned. Such tables are incomplete; in checked studies, under half of the missing clones stem from an unresolved V gene, and the remainder is unexplained. The sample table contains a few hundred thousand clones; only one count was recorded for about 13% of them. The top ten hold about 0.015% of the sample. The sequenced sample was naive CD4+ T cells from blood. The cell subset or site label corresponds to: true naive CD4+ T cells. The receptors derive from a man aged 25-40 years with type 1 diabetes.

The CDR3 spells CASSSRDRVYGYTF. The CDR3 coding sequence is TGCGCCAGCAGCAGCCGGGACAGGGTCTATGGCTACACCTTC. The rearrangement joins TRBV5-1 to TRBJ1-2, with 9 bases identical to TRBD1. The CDR3 sequence is 14 residues long. Germline V gene sequence: CDR1 SGHRS, CDR2 YFSETQ. The junction had 5 bases not matched to a gene; V was cut back by 4 bases and J by 4 bases.

This clone was detected a few times. The chain joins TRBV25-1 to TRBJ2-5; 9 positions match TRBD1. The CDR3 loop spans 16 amino acids. Germline V gives CDR1 MGHDK, CDR2 SYGVNS. The V segment lost 3 bases and the J segment 2 bases; nucleotides outside the gene matches: 7. The CDR3 DNA follows: TGTGCCAGCAGTGACCTACAGGGGGCGAAACAAGAGACCCAGTACTTC. It translates to CASSDLQGAKQETQYF.

Only a few counts were recorded for this clone. The chain recombines TRBV7-2 with TRBJ2-7; D ambiguous. The V and J ends lost 5 bases and 6 bases respectively, with 8 bases between them. Germline loops: CDR1 SGHTA, CDR2 FQGNSA. The CDR3 runs to 11 residues. CDR3 bases: TGTGCCAGCAGCCAGGTGGCCGAGCAGTACTTC. Its protein product is CASSQVAEQYF.

This clone was observed a few times. This sequence joins TRBV5-4 and TRBJ2-4; TRBD2 matches at 8 bases. The CDR3 length is 16 residues. After removal of 4 bases from V and 8 bases from J, the junction contained 14 bases not matched to a gene. Germline-derived CDR1 and CDR2 are SGHNT and YYREEE (reference sequence). The CDR3 loop is CASSQDSAGVGYIQYF. The CDR3 coding sequence is TGTGCCAGCAGCCAAGATTCAGCGGGAGTTGGTTACATTCAGTACTTC.

This clone showed up just a few times. This chain connects TRBV25-1 to TRBJ2-7; D gene uncertain. The CDR3 consists of 15 residues. Trimming shortened V by 2 bases and J by 2 bases, and 13 bases separated the two germline ends. Per the germline V gene, CDR1 is MGHDK and CDR2 is SYGVNS. The CDR3 region is CASSEAVGVTYEQYF. DNA of the CDR3: TGTGCCAGCAGTGAAGCTGTGGGCGTCACCTACGAGCAGTACTTC.

There are a few counts of this clone. The V and J genes are TRBV20-1 and TRBJ2-7; a possible D gene is TRBD2 (5 bases). Trimming pared 3 bases from V and 4 bases from J, leaving 7 bases between. The CDR3 is 11 residues long. Per germline, CDR1 DFQATT and CDR2 SNEGSKA (reference sequence). The CDR3 DNA follows: TGCAGTGCTAGCCTAGCTTACGAGCAGTACTTC. This codes for CSASLAYEQYF.

This chain uses TRBV5-4 with TRBJ2-1; 8 nucleotides line up with TRBD2. The CDR3 spans 16 residues. The germline V gene has CDR1 SGHNT and CDR2 YYREEE (reference sequence). V gave up 3 bases and J gave up 0 bases; unmatched junction bases: 5. The CDR3: CASSSVAGSSYNEQFF. The CDR3 region has the DNA TGTGCCAGCAGCTCGGTAGCGGGGAGCTCCTACAATGAGCAGTTCTTC.

The chain is built from TRBV7-3 and TRBJ2-1; D gene unclear. Per germline, CDR1 SGHTA and CDR2 FQGTGA. This CDR3 has 13 residues. V was pared by 1 base and J by 3 bases, with 4 bases between. CDR3 nucleotides: TGTGCCAGCAGCTTAATGTACTACAATGAGCAGTTCTTC. The encoded protein is CASSLMYYNEQFF.

The sample holds a few counts of this clone. The V call is TRBV4-3, the J call TRBJ2-7, with a weak D call TRBD1 (6 bases). V shed 0 bases and J shed 3 bases, with 9 bases lying between them. Germline values: CDR1 LGHNA, CDR2 YSLEER. The CDR3 has 14 residues. CDR3 in DNA: TGCGCCAGCAGCCAAGACCGGACAGACTACGAGCAGTACTTC. Residues: CASSQDRTDYEQYF.

This clone came up a few times. The V gene is TRBV7-9, the J gene TRBJ2-5; D possibly corresponds to TRBD2 (5 bases). The CDR3 is 12 amino acids. The germline V gene encodes CDR1 SEHNR and CDR2 FQNEAQ (reference sequence). The V end lost 9 bases, the J end lost 5 bases, and 13 bases lay between the germline ends. CDR3 coding DNA: TGTGCCAGTCAAGAGGGCCGGGAGACCCAGTACTTC. It is translated as CASQEGRETQYF.

There are many counts of this clone. This CDR3 reads CASSVNTGANVLTF. The CDR3 DNA follows: TGTGCCAGCAGCGTCAACACTGGGGCCAACGTCCTGACTTTC. The J gene is TRBJ2-6, the V gene TRBV9; D gene ambiguous. The V end lost 2 bases, the J end lost 2 bases, and 5 bases lay between the germline ends. In germline, CDR1 is SGDLS, CDR2 YYNGEE. The CDR3 has 14 residues.

The CDR3 region is CASSERGDAGELFF. In DNA form, the CDR3 reads TGTGCCAGCAGTGAAAGGGGTGACGCCGGGGAGCTGTTTTTT. The chain joins TRBV2 to TRBJ2-2, with D maybe TRBD1 (5 bases). This CDR3 region has 14 residues. Looked up from germline, CDR1 is SNHLY and CDR2 is FYNNEI. The ends were cut back, 2 bases at V and 6 bases at J, with 10 bases in the middle.

This clone was seen more than once but under ten times. The chain combines TRBV5-4 with TRBJ2-5; TRBD1 matches 7 bases. This CDR3 is 13 amino acids long. J was trimmed by 2 bases and V by 5 bases; bases with no gene match: 3. Germline lookup yields CDR1 SGHNT and CDR2 YYREEE (reference sequence). In nucleotides, the CDR3 is TGTGCCAGCAGTCCGGGACAGCAAGAGACCCAGTACTTC. Protein product: CASSPGQQETQYF.

In this sample, this clone turned up a few times. The J gene is TRBJ1-1, the V gene TRBV14, with TRBD1 as a possible D gene (5 bases). The CDR3 is 14 amino acids. Germline V gene lookup returns CDR1 SGHDN and CDR2 FVKESK. Trimming shortened V by 5 bases and J by 2 bases, and 12 bases separated the two germline ends. Written as DNA, the CDR3 is TGTGCCAGCAGCAGGACATCTCAAAACACTGAAGCTTTCTTT. It codes for CASSRTSQNTEAFF.

The chain uses TRBV28 and TRBJ1-5; D may be TRBD1 (6 bases). Trimming took off 5 bases at V and 8 bases at J, with 13 bases between the two ends. Germline V gives CDR1 MDHEN, CDR2 SYDVKM. This CDR3 region has 13 residues. The CDR3: CASSGGAAEPQHF. CDR3 DNA sequence: TGTGCCAGCAGTGGGGGGGCAGCAGAGCCCCAGCATTTT.

The V and J genes are TRBV30 and TRBJ1-2; D is possibly TRBD1 (6 bases). CDR3 length: 13 amino acids. Between the trimmed V and J ends, which lost 2 bases and 4 bases, there was a span of 11 bases. Germline assignment: CDR1 GTSNPN and CDR2 SVGIG (reference sequence). The CDR3 DNA reads TGTGCCTGGAGTATATCAGGGGTCTATGGCTACACCTTC. This codes for CAWSISGVYGYTF.

This chain joins TRBV11-2 and TRBJ2-7; 7 bases align to TRBD2. Germline V gives CDR1 SGHAT, CDR2 FQNNGV. V was pared by 5 bases and J by 3 bases, with 10 bases of the junction left unmatched. This CDR3 contains 15 residues. CDR3 nucleotides: TGTGCCAGCAGCCCTTCGGACGGGGAGGGCTACGAGCAGTACTTC. This encodes CASSPSDGEGYEQYF.

J is TRBJ2-7 and V is TRBV9; TRBD1 matches 8 bases. Trimming at V came to 4 bases and at J to 4 bases, leaving 10 bases not matched to a gene. In germline, CDR1 is SGDLS, CDR2 YYNGEE. The CDR3 runs 15 residues. The CDR3 protein is CASSSPTGDPYEQYF. For the CDR3, the DNA is TGTGCCAGCAGCTCACCGACAGGGGACCCTTACGAGCAGTACTTC.

The chain employs TRBV29-1 and TRBJ2-1, with a tentative D call TRBD1 (6 bases). Germline V gene lookup returns CDR1 SQVTM and CDR2 ANQGSEA. V was cut by 3 bases and J by 3 bases, with 9 bases left in between. The CDR3 runs 13 residues. CDR3 amino acids: CSVDKDSYNEQFF. The CDR3 DNA reads TGCAGCGTTGATAAGGACAGCTACAATGAGCAGTTCTTC.

The V call is TRBV14, the J call TRBJ2-1; 8 bases map to TRBD2. Germline loops: CDR1 SGHDN, CDR2 FVKESK. The junction had 3 bases not matched to a gene; V was cut back by 5 bases and J by 0 bases. The CDR3 has 15 residues. The CDR3 reads CASSLGLVSYNEQFF. The CDR3 nucleotides are TGTGCCAGCAGCTTGGGACTAGTCTCCTACAATGAGCAGTTCTTC.

The genes are TRBV5-6 and TRBJ2-5, with 7 positions matching TRBD2. V was clipped by 4 bases and J by 3 bases; unmatched bases: 6. The CDR3 consists of 14 residues. CDR1 SGHDT and CDR2 YYEEEE come from the germline V gene. DNA for the CDR3: TGTGCCAGCAGCCCTAGCGGAACAGAAGAGACCCAGTACTTC. This sequence encodes CASSPSGTEETQYF. The variable domain in full, with the rest retrieved from reference TRBV5-6 and TRBJ2-5, is DAGVTQSPTHLIKTRGQQVTLRCSPKSGHDTVSWYQQALGQGPQFIFQYYEEEERQRGNFPDRFSGHQFPNYSSELNVNALLLGDSALYLCASSPSGTEETQYFGPGTRLLVL.

The chain has TRBV28 and TRBJ1-1; D not certain. Per the germline V gene, CDR1 is MDHEN and CDR2 is SYDVKM. This CDR3 spans 14 amino acids. V was cut by 6 bases and J by 5 bases, with 16 bases left in between. This chain's CDR3 is CASRFGGAGTEAFF. DNA of the CDR3: TGTGCCAGCAGATTCGGCGGCGCTGGAACTGAAGCTTTCTTT.

This clone appeared a few times. The CDR3 DNA reads as TGTGCCTCCAAGTCACAGCGACAGGGAGATGGCTACACCTTC. Its protein product is CASKSQRQGDGYTF. The chain combines TRBV10-3 with TRBJ1-2; 7 bases match TRBD1. V was clipped by 11 bases and J by 6 bases; unmatched bases: 15. In germline, CDR1 is ENHRY, CDR2 SYGVKD. This CDR3 is built from 14 residues.

As to this clone: Distinct nucleotide sequences in the sample also encode this CDR3. CDR3 bases: TGTGCCAGCAGTCGCGACAGCTATCAGCCCCAGCATTTT. It encodes CASSRDSYQPQHF. This chain connects TRBV6-5 to TRBJ1-5, with D maybe TRBD1 (5 bases). The germline V gene encodes CDR1 MNHEY and CDR2 SVGAGI. Between the trimmed V and J ends, which lost 5 bases and 5 bases, there was a span of 10 bases. The length of the CDR3 is 13 residues.

The rearrangement uses TRBV29-1 and TRBJ2-7; D is possibly TRBD2 (6 bases). Germline CDR1 and CDR2: SQVTM and ANQGSEA. The CDR3 is 12 amino acids. Trimming removed 7 bases from V and 8 bases from J, with 18 bases in between. CDR3 in DNA: TGCAGCGAGACACGGGACCGGGGGAAGCAGTACTTC. The encoded protein is CSETRDRGKQYF.

A few counts support this clone. The chain carries TRBV5-1 and TRBJ1-1; 7 nucleotides match TRBD1. This CDR3 region has 16 residues. Trimming at V came to 4 bases and at J to 0 bases, leaving 9 bases not matched to a gene. Germline V CDR1 and CDR2: SGHRS, YFSETQ. The CDR3 bases are TGCGCCAGCAGCACCGACAGGGCACCTATGAACACTGAAGCTTTCTTT. As protein: CASSTDRAPMNTEAFF.

This clone has more than one count but fewer than ten. The chain is built from TRBV9 and TRBJ2-7, with 11 nucleotides matching TRBD1. The ends lost 4 bases at V and 6 bases at J; junction bases unmatched: 9. CDR1 and CDR2 from the germline V gene are SGDLS and YYNGEE. CDR3 length: 15 residues. The CDR3: CASSPSLDRGREQYF. CDR3 DNA sequence: TGTGCCAGCAGCCCTTCACTGGACAGGGGGCGCGAGCAGTACTTC.

This clone was observed a few times. The chain links TRBV29-1 to TRBJ1-1, with a tentative D call TRBD1 (5 bases). This CDR3 is built from 15 residues. The V end lost 7 bases, the J end lost 5 bases, and 23 bases lay between the germline ends. Germline V gives CDR1 SQVTM, CDR2 ANQGSEA. CDR3 nucleotides: TGCAGCGCTCGTACCTCGGGAGGGGCCGGGACTGAAGCTTTCTTT. Protein product: CSARTSGGAGTEAFF.

The chain joins TRBV28 to TRBJ2-7; perhaps TRBD1 as D (6 bases). The germline V gene encodes CDR1 MDHEN and CDR2 SYDVKM. The CDR3 loop spans 15 amino acids. V shed 3 bases and J shed 2 bases, with 14 bases lying between them. The CDR3 loop is CASSFPWGPTYEQYF. The DNA of the CDR3 is TGTGCCAGCAGTTTCCCTTGGGGGCCTACCTACGAGCAGTACTTC.

This clone was counted between two and nine times. V usage is TRBV7-9 and J usage is TRBJ1-1; unclear D gene. V lost 3 bases and J lost 2, with 7 bases in between. Per germline, CDR1 SEHNR and CDR2 FQNEAQ (reference sequence). The CDR3 is made up of 13 amino acids. CDR3 nucleotide sequence: TGTGCCAGCAGCTTCCAGGCCAACACTGAAGCTTTCTTT. This codes for CASSFQANTEAFF.

This clone appeared a few times. The rearrangement joins TRBV5-1 to TRBJ2-7, with TRBD1 identical over 7 bases. The germline V gene has CDR1 SGHRS and CDR2 YFSETQ. Germline trimming cut 6 bases from V and 6 bases from J; bases unmatched to any gene: 12. This CDR3 has 14 amino acids. The CDR3: CASNPTGQAGEQYF. CDR3 nucleotides: TGCGCCAGCAATCCAACTGGACAGGCCGGCGAGCAGTACTTC. The full variable domain, rest sourced from reference TRBV5-1 and TRBJ2-7, is KAGVTQTPRYLIKTRGQQVTLSCSPISGHRSVSWYQQTPGQGLQFLFEYFSETQRNKGNFPGRFSGRQFSNSRSEMNVSTLELGDSALYLCASNPTGQAGEQYFGPGTRLTVT.